One and the same sample provided the 15 T cell receptor beta chains below, sequenced in a study of Ad26.COV2.S vaccination and SARS-CoV-2 variants. Treatment noted: some 19 received Ad26.COV2.S at low or high dose, single or two shots; roughly five received placebo; per-sample allocation not given. It was on day 63 after the first vaccine or placebo injection that samples were taken. Libraries were prepared by immunoSEQ multiplex PCR; TCRdb keeps only in-frame clonotypes and omits some of them. Here the sample spans some 340,000 clones, just under 85% being singletons. The sample was peripheral blood, taken in a trial of Ad26.COV2.S vaccine versus placebo. All receptors come from a person between 18 and 65 years old who received the Ad26.COV2.S COVID-19 vaccine or a placebo.

The rearrangement links TRBV3-1 (or the pseudogene TRBV3-2) to TRBJ2-1; TRBD2 aligns across 9 bases. The junction had 6 bases not matched to a gene; V was cut back by 2 bases and J by 10 bases. CDR3 length: 14 residues. The V gene's germline CDR1 is LGHDT and CDR2 YNNKEL (reference sequence). The CDR3 DNA reads as TGTGCCAGCAGCCAACGGCGGGGGGGCCACGAGCAGTTCTTC. Amino acids: CASSQRRGGHEQFF.

This chain joins TRBV6-2 or TRBV6-3 and TRBJ1-1, with a possible D match to TRBD1 (6 bases). The germline CDR1 and CDR2 sequences are MNHEY and SVGEGT. The CDR3 has 13 amino acids. Trimming shortened V by 2 bases and J by 6 bases, and 10 bases separated the two germline ends. The CDR3 loop is CASSYQGLAEAFF. In DNA form, the CDR3 reads TGTGCCAGCAGTTACCAGGGGCTGGCTGAAGCTTTCTTT.

The gene calls are TRBV18 and TRBJ1-5; D not certain. The germline V and J ends were trimmed by 1 base and 1 base, with 2 bases remaining between them. Germline V lookup: CDR1 KGHSH, CDR2 LQKENI. CDR3 length: 13 residues. CDR3 residues: CASSPQSNQPQHF. The DNA for the CDR3 is TGTGCCAGCTCACCACAAAGCAATCAGCCCCAGCATTTT.

This chain links TRBV10-3 with TRBJ2-1; D could derive from TRBD1 or TRBD2 (6 bases each). Between the trimmed V and J ends, which lost 2 bases and 9 bases, there was a span of 14 bases. Germline V CDR1 and CDR2: ENHRY, SYGVKD. This CDR3 is 14 amino acids long. The CDR3 sequence: CAISEGGLASEQFF. The DNA of the CDR3 is TGTGCCATCAGTGAGGGGGGGCTAGCGAGTGAGCAGTTCTTC.

This clone turned up a few times. V and J are TRBV7-3 and TRBJ2-7, with D perhaps matching TRBD1 or TRBD2 (6 bases each). The CDR3 spans 14 residues. Trimming cost V 5 bases and J 4 bases, with 15 bases left between them. Per germline, CDR1 SGHTA and CDR2 FQGTGA. Here the CDR3 DNA reads TGTGCCAGCAGCAGGGGGGCAGGACCTTACGAGCAGTACTTC. Its translation: CASSRGAGPYEQYF.

The rearrangement joins TRBV1 to TRBJ1-2; the listed D gene, TRBD1, was not tested against the DNA. TRBV1 counts as a pseudogene. This CDR3 is 13 amino acids long. CDR3 DNA: TGCACCAGCAGCCAAGGGACAGTTATTGGCTACACCTTC. It is translated as CTSSQGTVIGYTF.

The genes are TRBV5-8 and TRBJ1-5; no firm D call. Germline V lookup: CDR1 SGHTS, CDR2 YDEGEE. Trimming took 3 bases from V and 2 from J, leaving 18 bases between them. The CDR3 length is 17 residues. This chain's CDR3 is CASSSGISTGGNQPQHF. In DNA, the CDR3 is TGTGCCAGCAGCTCCGGGATCTCGACCGGTGGCAATCAGCCCCAGCATTTT. Full variable domain (missing parts from reference TRBV5-8 and TRBJ1-5): EAGVTQSPTHLIKTRGQQATLRCSPISGHTSVYWYQQALGLGLQFLLWYDEGEERNRGNFPPRFSGRQFPNYSSELNVNALELEDSALYLCASSSGISTGGNQPQHFGDGTRLSIL.

The V call is TRBV28, the J call TRBJ1-4, with TRBD1 as a possible D gene (6 bases). In germline, CDR1 is MDHEN, CDR2 SYDVKM. V was cut by 5 bases and J by 8 bases, with 15 bases left in between. CDR3 length: 14 amino acids. The CDR3: CASSPQGFDEKLFF. The CDR3 DNA follows: TGTGCCAGCAGTCCACAGGGATTCGACGAAAAACTGTTTTTT.

The J gene is TRBJ2-5, the V gene TRBV6-5, with D uncertain. CDR3 size: 14 residues. The germline V gene encodes CDR1 MNHEY and CDR2 SVGAGI. Trimming took off 6 bases at V and 5 bases at J, with 16 bases between the two ends. The CDR3 is CASRLLPQKETQYF. The DNA for the CDR3 is TGTGCCAGCAGGCTACTCCCTCAAAAGGAGACCCAGTACTTC.

This chain links TRBV7-9 with TRBJ1-2, with 8 bases fitting TRBD1. CDR3 length: 15 residues. The germline CDR1 and CDR2 sequences are SEHNR and FQNEAQ (reference sequence). J gave up 4 bases and V 6 bases, and 10 bases lay outside the gene matches. This chain's CDR3 is CASSPTGGFFYGYTF. CDR3 bases: TGTGCCAGCAGTCCAACAGGGGGTTTTTTCTATGGCTACACCTTC.

The chain links TRBV18 to TRBJ2-3, with 11 bases matching TRBD2. Germline values: CDR1 KGHSH, CDR2 LQKENI. The CDR3 consists of 18 residues. Trimming took 6 bases from V and 5 from J; bases not matched to a gene: 16. DNA for the CDR3: TGTGCCAGCTCCCCTACCGTTCAACTAGCGGGGGATGAAGATACGCAGTATTTT. This codes for CASSPTVQLAGDEDTQYF.

This chain uses TRBV12-3 or TRBV12-4 with TRBJ1-5; D not certain. The CDR3 contains 12 residues. V lost 5 bases and J lost 9, with 11 bases in between. The CDR3 spells CASSPSVLPQHF. CDR3 DNA: TGTGCCAGCAGTCCCAGTGTTCTGCCCCAGCATTTT.

This chain connects TRBV7-3 to TRBJ2-5; D is unresolved. Germline CDR1 is SGHTA and CDR2 is FQGTGA. This CDR3 region has 11 residues. The germline V and J ends were trimmed by 7 bases and 5 bases, with 8 bases remaining between them. CDR3 bases: TGTGCCAGCACCCCTTGGGAGACCCAGTACTTC. It encodes CASTPWETQYF.

This chain joins TRBV4-2 and TRBJ2-7, with 11 bases aligning to TRBD2. CDR1 LGHNA and CDR2 YNFKEQ come from the germline V gene. This CDR3 contains 15 residues. V shed 0 bases, J shed 4 bases, and the junction held 2 bases outside the gene matches. The CDR3 reads CASSQEGLADYEQYF. CDR3 nucleotides: TGTGCCAGCAGCCAAGAGGGACTAGCGGATTACGAGCAGTACTTC.

CDR3 loop: CASRRPQGMNTEAFF. The CDR3, as DNA: TGTGCCAGCAGACGACCCCAGGGGATGAACACTGAAGCTTTCTTT. This chain uses TRBV28 with TRBJ1-1; weak D call: TRBD1 (6 bases). The CDR3 contains 15 residues. Trimming took off 6 bases at V and 0 bases at J, with 14 bases between the two ends. Per the germline V gene, CDR1 is MDHEN and CDR2 is SYDVKM.